This TCR beta chain was sequenced for a study of blood T cells in healthy people across ages. General study findings and limits: While age rose, TCR beta diversity per million T cells dropped in a roughly linear way. The donors' CMV status was not determined, possibly confounding changes in expanded clonotypes.

Primers used in a second PCR of roughly 7 to 12 cycles were a sample-barcoded 5' primer and a J-beta primer mix. Each cDNA molecule was tagged by a template-switch adaptor that had 12 random nucleotides. TCRdb passed the 5' RACE reads through MiXCR, listing each CDR3 protein once. The sample lists 650,000 to 950,000 distinct CDR3 sequences; around 43% were seen once. Germline V CDR1 and CDR2: MNHNS, SASEGT. The trim removed 8 bases at V and 2 bases at J, leaving 11 bases unmatched. The CDR3 totals 17 residues. To note about this clonotype: The antigen is undetermined.

The genes are TRBV6-1 and TRBJ2-3; 12 nucleotides align to TRBD2. The sequence was obtained from a man in his 60s in good health. The sample consisted of blood. This CDR3 is CASSTEGLAGVTDTQYF. Written as DNA, the CDR3 is TGTGCCAGCTCCACCGAGGGACTAGCGGGTGTCACAGATACGCAGTATTTT.